Listed here are 6 T cell receptor beta chains from one sample, sequenced in a study of shared clonotypes between healthy human individuals (dated by TCRdb to 2018 to 2021). Library prep was done by the immunoSEQ multiplex PCR assay. In its TCRdb copy, this immuneACCESS table keeps in-frame sequences only and misses some clones. Where compared with another copy, unresolved V genes explain less than half of these, and the others have no known cause. The sample table holds 650,000 to 700,000 clones, of which about 92% were seen once. The top ten clonotypes cover more than 30% of the sample. The sequenced material came from memory CD8+ T cells from PBMCs. The cell subset or site label of this sample denotes: CD45RO+ cells pooled with CCR7-negative TemRA cells. Receptors originate from a man aged 18 to 29 in good health. Some clones in this sample may be carry-over from other donors' samples.

The V call is TRBV27, the J call TRBJ2-7, with D perhaps TRBD1 (6 bases). Per germline, CDR1 MNHEY and CDR2 SMNVEV (reference sequence). The V end lost 7 bases, the J end lost 4 bases, and 20 bases lay between the germline ends. The CDR3 is 15 residues long. The CDR3 loop is CASTPVAGDIYEQYF. CDR3 DNA: TGTGCCAGCACCCCAGTGGCAGGGGATATTTACGAGCAGTACTTC.

This chain uses TRBV29-1 with TRBJ2-2, with TRBD1 as a possible D gene (6 bases). Trimming pared 0 bases from V and 7 bases from J, leaving 12 bases between. The CDR3 has 14 amino acids. Germline assignment: CDR1 SQVTM and CDR2 ANQGSEA. The CDR3 region is CSVEDPGAGGELFF. The CDR3 DNA is TGCAGCGTTGAAGATCCAGGGGCAGGCGGGGAGCTGTTTTTT.

This sequence joins TRBV19 and TRBJ1-1; TRBD1 might be the D (5 bases). Trimming took off 1 base at V and 1 base at J, with 10 bases between the two ends. This CDR3 region has 15 residues. Germline V gene lookup returns CDR1 LNHDA and CDR2 SQIVND (reference sequence). This CDR3 reads CASSIGSGRNTEAFF. CDR3 coding DNA: TGTGCCAGTAGTATAGGGTCAGGGAGGAACACTGAAGCTTTCTTT.

CDR3 in DNA: TGTGCCATCAAGGGACCAAATCAAGAGACCCAGTACTTC. It codes for CAIKGPNQETQYF. V is TRBV10-3 and J is TRBJ2-5; perhaps D is TRBD1 or TRBD2 (5 bases each). CDR3 size: 13 residues. Germline CDR1 ENHRY, CDR2 SYGVKD. The germline V and J ends were trimmed by 7 bases and 2 bases, with 11 bases remaining between them.

The V gene is TRBV28, the J gene TRBJ2-2; D gene unclear. V lost 2 bases to trimming and J lost 6 bases, with 13 bases between them. This CDR3 region has 15 residues. The germline CDR1 and CDR2 sequences are MDHEN and SYDVKM. The CDR3 region has the DNA TGTGCCAGCAGTTTAGTCGCTGTTTGGGCCGGGGAGCTGTTTTTT. Encoded protein: CASSLVAVWAGELFF.

This clone was seen a single time. The rearrangement uses TRBV29-1 and TRBJ2-7; the D is unclear. CDR3 length: 13 amino acids. V was pared by 8 bases and J by 0 bases, with 14 bases between. Germline-derived CDR1 and CDR2 are SQVTM and ANQGSEA. Here the CDR3 DNA reads TGCAGCTATGGGCAGCCGAGCTCCTACGAGCAGTACTTC. Translated, it gives CSYGQPSSYEQYF.